This T cell receptor (beta chain) was observed in a study of blood T cell repertoires in COVID-19. Overall study: Samples of COVID-19 (acute and convalescent) were obtained from the United States, Italy and Spain. Nucleic acid was either cDNA or gDNA, and it came from T cells, B-cell-depleted T cells, or PBMCs.

Authors' methods: By means of reference gene primer amplification, nucleated cell counts were estimated. Repertoires were generated with immunoSEQ multiplex PCR, while TCRdb's copy carries only in-frame clones and drops some. V and J calls and clone size follow that table, whereas D and trimming were derived from the DNA. Found here are 210,000 or so clones, roughly 80% of them singletons; the top ten hold about 13%. The V gene end was trimmed by 3 bases and the J gene end by 5 bases; junction bases not matched to a gene: 7. The CDR3 is 14 residues long. CDR1 and CDR2 from the germline V gene are MNHEY and SMNVEV (reference sequence).

This chain uses TRBV27 with TRBJ2-7, with 7 bases fitting TRBD2. The TCR comes from a man aged 45-60 years who had recovered from COVID-19. The sequenced sample was peripheral blood. The CDR3 region is CASSFFGGSDEQYF. CDR3 DNA sequence: TGTGCCAGCAGTTTCTTCGGGGGGTCTGACGAGCAGTACTTC.